This T cell receptor beta chain is drawn from a study of shared clonotypes between healthy human individuals. All donors were Caucasian adults living in Nashville, Tennessee. V lost 6 bases and J lost 0, with 13 bases in between. The CDR3 is 15 amino acids. Germline CDR1 SGHDT, CDR2 YYEEEE. Libraries were prepared by immunoSEQ multiplex PCR; TCRdb keeps only in-frame clonotypes and omits some of them. The profile shows about 600,000 clones, around 81% of them singletons. The sequence came from a woman in her thirties or forties in good health. Some clones in this sample may be carry-over from other donors' samples. The V call is TRBV5-6, the J call TRBJ2-1; tentatively, D is TRBD2 (5 bases). The sequenced material came from PBMCs. CDR3 DNA sequence: TGTGCCAGCACCTGGGGAGACACCTCCTACAATGAGCAGTTCTTC. It translates to CASTWGDTSYNEQFF.